Shown below are 19 T cell receptor beta chains from a single sample sequenced in a study of T-cell memory formation after mild COVID-19. One entry per CDR3 protein, called by TCRdb with MiXCR from the 5' RACE reads. The table records roughly 340,000 distinct CDR3 sequences, more than 15% of them present only once. Sequenced input: PBMCs or a T cell subset sorted from them (not recorded which). The receptors were sampled from a man aged 18 to 35 who had mild COVID-19 (a few samples of this study predate the infection). Cell type and time point are not known.

This clonotype occurred a few times. The chain employs TRBV10-2 and TRBJ1-4; no firm D call. The germline CDR1 and CDR2 sequences are WSHSY and SAAADI. V lost 8 bases, J lost 6 bases, and 10 bases lay in between. This CDR3 is 12 amino acids long. The DNA for the CDR3 is TGCGCCAGCTTAAGTTGGGATGAAAAACTGTTTTTT. Its protein is CASLSWDEKLFF.

The chain couples TRBV20-1 to TRBJ2-3, with D unclear. The CDR3 consists of 13 residues. The germline CDR1 and CDR2 sequences are DFQATT and SNEGSKA (reference sequence). V shed 0 bases and J shed 5 bases, with 9 bases lying between them. CDR3 residues: CSAREQVGDTQYF. CDR3 coding DNA: TGCAGTGCTAGAGAGCAGGTTGGAGATACGCAGTATTTT.

This clonotype occurred many times. The CDR3 DNA reads as TGCAGCGCTGGCAGACAGCAAGAGACCCAGTACTTC. Translating gives CSAGRQQETQYF. The chain couples TRBV29-1 to TRBJ2-5; tentative D call: TRBD1 (5 bases). The V gene's germline CDR1 is SQVTM and CDR2 ANQGSEA. V was shortened by 7 bases and J by 2 bases, with 11 bases between the two germline ends. The CDR3 extends over 12 amino acids.

This clonotype has only a few counts. The chain recombines TRBV7-3 with TRBJ2-1; D is possibly TRBD1 (6 bases). The CDR3 is made up of 12 amino acids. V lost 3 bases and J 9 bases, leaving 9 bases between the germline ends. The germline CDR1 and CDR2 sequences are SGHTA and FQGTGA. This CDR3 reads CASSFRGGEQFF. The CDR3 DNA is TGTGCCAGCAGCTTCAGGGGTGGTGAGCAGTTCTTC.

This clonotype was seen more than once but under ten times. The V and J genes are TRBV24-1 and TRBJ2-2, with D unclear. With 5 bases removed from V and 1 base from J, the gap between germline ends came to 4 bases. This CDR3 has 13 residues. The germline V gene has CDR1 KGHDR and CDR2 SFDVKD. CDR3 in DNA: TGTGCCACCAGTGGACAGAACACCGGGGAGCTGTTTTTT. Protein sequence: CATSGQNTGELFF.

V is TRBV6-2 or TRBV6-3 and J is TRBJ2-7, with D maybe TRBD2 (5 bases). The CDR3 loop spans 12 amino acids. The germline V gene encodes CDR1 MNHEY and CDR2 SVGEGT. The V end was cut by 5 bases, the J end by 12 bases, with 17 bases between. CDR3 bases: TGTGCCAGCAGTCAGACGATCCGGAGGCGGTACTTC. Its protein product is CASSQTIRRRYF.

This sequence joins TRBV4-1 and TRBJ1-1; D is uncertain. Germline V gene data show CDR1 as MGHRA and CDR2 as YSYEKL. With 4 bases removed from V and 6 bases from J, the gap between germline ends came to 12 bases. This CDR3 region has 13 residues. The CDR3 sequence: CASSRMDGSEAFF. CDR3 in DNA: TGCGCCAGCAGCCGGATGGACGGTTCTGAAGCTTTCTTT.

The sample holds a few counts of this clonotype. V is TRBV6-4 and J is TRBJ2-7, with 8 bases that match TRBD1. The V and J ends lost 2 bases and 4 bases, in that order; junction bases with no gene match: 7. The CDR3 has 15 amino acids. Germline CDR1 and CDR2: MRHNA and SNTAGT. CDR3 region: CASSDPGQATYEQYV. The CDR3 DNA sequence: TGTGCCAGCAGTGACCCGGGACAGGCCACTTACGAGCAGTACGTC.

This chain uses TRBV15 with TRBJ2-1; TRBD1 agrees at 10 bases. Trimming removed 4 bases from V and 4 bases from J; junction bases left unmatched: 4. The CDR3 length is 15 residues. Per the germline V gene, CDR1 is LNHNV and CDR2 is YYDKDF (reference sequence). As DNA, the CDR3 is TGTGCCACCAGCACCTCGGACAGGGGGTACAATGAGCAGTTCTTC. Amino acids: CATSTSDRGYNEQFF.

There are many counts of this clonotype. This sequence joins TRBV5-1 and TRBJ2-4; the D gene is possibly TRBD2 (6 bases). Deletions cut 4 bases from V and 8 bases from J, with 10 bases between. The CDR3 has 12 amino acids. The V gene's germline CDR1 is SGHRS and CDR2 YFSETQ. The CDR3 region is CASSLPGDIQYF. DNA for the CDR3: TGCGCCAGCAGCCTTCCGGGGGACATTCAGTACTTC.

This clonotype occurred a few times. The chain links TRBV20-1 to TRBJ1-4, with D possibly TRBD1 on 5 matching bases. The CDR3 is 13 amino acids. Germline CDR1 is DFQATT and CDR2 is SNEGSKA (reference sequence). V lost 1 base to trimming and J lost 3 bases, with 6 bases between them. CDR3: CSARAGSNEKLFF. The CDR3 coding sequence is TGCAGTGCTAGAGCAGGGTCTAATGAAAAACTGTTTTTT.

This clonotype was detected many times. The chain uses TRBV5-1 and TRBJ2-2; 11 bases are shared with TRBD2. The germline V gene encodes CDR1 SGHRS and CDR2 YFSETQ. V gave up 4 bases and J gave up 4 bases; unmatched junction bases: 3. The CDR3 totals 15 residues. The CDR3 here is CASSATSGATGELFF. Here the CDR3 DNA reads TGCGCCAGCAGCGCGACTAGCGGGGCCACCGGGGAGCTGTTTTTT.

This clonotype was observed a handful of times. The chain uses TRBV6-6 and TRBJ2-5, with TRBD2 matching over 7 bases. Germline CDR1 reads MNHNY; CDR2 reads SVGAGI (reference sequence). This CDR3 region has 15 residues. Trimming cost V 1 base and J 2 bases; bases outside gene matches: 4. The CDR3, as DNA: TGTGCCAGCAGTTACTTCCTAGCGGCACAAGAGACCCAGTACTTC. Amino acids: CASSYFLAAQETQYF.

The chain joins TRBV7-3 to TRBJ1-2, with D possibly TRBD1 on 5 matching bases. V shed 3 bases and J shed 7 bases, with 12 bases lying between them. Looked up from germline, CDR1 is SGHTA and CDR2 is FQGTGA. The CDR3 length is 13 residues. The CDR3 DNA reads as TGTGCCAGCAGCTTTGGGGACTCCGGTGGCTACACCTTC. It yields the protein CASSFGDSGGYTF. Full variable domain (remainder filled in from reference TRBV7-3 and TRBJ1-2): GAGVSQTPSNKVTEKGKYVELRCDPISGHTALYWYRQSLGQGPEFLIYFQGTGAADDSGLPNDRFFAVRPEGSVSTLKIQRTERGDSAVYLCASSFGDSGGYTFGSGTRLTVV.

This clonotype turned up a few times. The J gene is TRBJ1-5, the V gene TRBV20-1; 8 bases are a match to TRBD1. The CDR3 totals 18 residues. CDR1 and CDR2 (germline): DFQATT, SNEGSKA (reference sequence). Trimming cost V 3 bases and J 0 bases; bases outside gene matches: 13. CDR3 bases: TGCAGTGCTAGTTGGTTGTCCGGACAGGGAATTAGCAATCAGCCCCAGCATTTT. This sequence encodes CSASWLSGQGISNQPQHF.

This chain uses TRBV3-1 with TRBJ2-5, with D maybe TRBD2 (7 bases). The length of the CDR3 is 15 residues. Trimming took 4 bases from V and 5 from J, leaving 17 bases between them. The V gene's germline CDR1 is LGHDT and CDR2 YNNKEL (reference sequence). CDR3 residues: CASSRRGGRRETQYF. The CDR3 DNA follows: TGTGCCAGCAGCCGGAGGGGGGGGCGCAGGGAGACCCAGTACTTC.

The rearrangement links TRBV20-1 to TRBJ1-1; D is perhaps TRBD1 (6 bases). Trimming removed 0 bases at V and 5 bases at J, with 16 bases between. CDR1 is DFQATT and CDR2 is SNEGSKA in the germline V gene (reference sequence). This CDR3 is built from 15 residues. The CDR3, as DNA: TGCAGTGCTAGAGATTTGGGGGGCGCCGGGACTGAAGCTTTCTTT. Its protein product is CSARDLGGAGTEAFF.

The chain uses TRBV11-2 and TRBJ2-3, with TRBD2 matching over 7 bases. There are 15 residues in the CDR3. Per germline, CDR1 SGHAT and CDR2 FQNNGV. J was trimmed by 0 bases and V by 5 bases; bases with no gene match: 5. The CDR3 nucleotides are TGTGCCAGCAGCGGAACTAGCGCCAGCACAGATACGCAGTATTTT. It is translated as CASSGTSASTDTQYF.

The V call is TRBV20-1, the J call TRBJ2-7; the match to TRBD2 covers 11 bases. The CDR3 sequence is 14 residues long. V shed 5 bases, J shed 7 bases, and the junction held 10 bases outside the gene matches. Germline CDR1 is DFQATT and CDR2 is SNEGSKA (reference sequence). The CDR3 protein is CSARLAGRPPEQYF. In DNA form, the CDR3 reads TGCAGTGCTCGACTAGCGGGGCGGCCACCTGAGCAGTACTTC.